This entry lists 6 T cell receptor beta chains sequenced from one sample in a study of neoadjuvant nivolumab and ipilimumab in lung cancer. The protocol was immunoSEQ multiplex PCR, while the TCRdb copy is restricted to in-frame clones and leaves out a portion. Of about 2,500 clones in the sample, approximately 85% were seen once. Sequenced material: tumor tissue, taken before neoadjuvant nivolumab, alone or with ipilimumab. The source of these receptors is an adult with non-small cell lung cancer.

The rearrangement joins TRBV28 to TRBJ2-7; 12 bases match TRBD2. After removal of 6 bases from V and 2 bases from J, the junction contained 5 bases not matched to a gene. Germline V gene sequence: CDR1 MDHEN, CDR2 SYDVKM. CDR3 size: 15 residues. The CDR3 spells CASRPSSGRAYEQYF. The DNA of the CDR3 is TGTGCCAGCAGGCCTTCTAGCGGGAGGGCCTACGAGCAGTACTTC.

This clone has only a few counts. The rearrangement uses TRBV7-6 and TRBJ1-1; D is undetermined. The CDR3 covers 14 residues. Per the germline V gene, CDR1 is SGHVS and CDR2 is FNYEAQ. Trimming pared 2 bases from V and 1 base from J, leaving 8 bases between. CDR3 region: CASSLNGENTEAFF. The CDR3 nucleotides read TGTGCCAGCAGCTTAAACGGGGAGAACACTGAAGCTTTCTTT.

The chain has TRBV5-4 and TRBJ2-1, with TRBD2 matching over 10 bases. The germline CDR1 and CDR2 sequences are SGHNT and YYREEE (reference sequence). The CDR3 loop spans 16 amino acids. Unmatched junction bases numbered 5, after V lost 0 bases and J lost 5 bases. Here the CDR3 reads CASSLEWTSGNNEQFF. In nucleotides, the CDR3 is TGTGCCAGCAGCTTGGAATGGACTAGCGGAAACAATGAGCAGTTCTTC.

The chain recombines TRBV5-1 with TRBJ1-1; no reliable D call. Trimming pared 4 bases from V and 6 bases from J, leaving 16 bases between. Germline V lookup: CDR1 SGHRS, CDR2 YFSETQ. The CDR3 length is 14 residues. CDR3 DNA: TGCGCCAGCAGCCCCCAGCCGGGGTATCCTGAAGCTTTCTTT. Amino acids: CASSPQPGYPEAFF.

J is TRBJ1-5 and V is TRBV28, with TRBD1 matching over 10 bases. The V and J ends lost 6 bases and 5 bases, in that order; junction bases with no gene match: 10. CDR1 and CDR2 from the germline V gene are MDHEN and SYDVKM. This CDR3 region has 16 residues. This chain's CDR3 is CASSQGDRGKDQPQHF. The CDR3 bases are TGTGCCAGCAGCCAAGGGGACAGGGGAAAGGATCAGCCCCAGCATTTT.

This clone occurred once. This chain uses TRBV2 with TRBJ2-7; D gene unclear. Germline CDR1 and CDR2: SNHLY and FYNNEI. Trimming took off 7 bases at V and 6 bases at J, with 19 bases between the two ends. The CDR3 runs 14 residues. The DNA of the CDR3 is TGTGCCAGCACCGCCCGACTCTTCCTTGGCGAGCAGTACTTC. This gives the protein CASTARLFLGEQYF.